These 28 T cell receptor beta chains came from one sample sequenced in a study of cytomegalovirus exposure and HLA in healthy donors (dated by TCRdb to about 2017). The method was the immunoSEQ multiplex PCR assay. A mixture of 60 forward primers for TCR Vbeta segments and 13 reverse primers for TCR Jbeta segments was used in the multiplex PCR. TCRdb provides this immuneACCESS table in a form limited to in-frame rearrangements. Some clones are lacking; in checked studies, under half of them reflect an unresolved V gene, and why the rest are absent is not known. In all, the sample holds 110,000 to 150,000 clones, and just over 70% of those were seen once. About 1.5% of the sample belongs to the ten largest clones. Sequencing was carried out using PBMCs. The receptors derive from a woman under 40 in good health and CMV-seronegative.

This clone was seen only a few times. V gene TRBV18 combines with J gene TRBJ1-6, with D tentatively TRBD1 (5 bases). This CDR3 region has 15 residues. Germline V CDR1 and CDR2: KGHSH, LQKENI. Trimming cost V 1 base and J 9 bases, with 13 bases left between them. The CDR3 region is CASSPREGAGSPLHF. The DNA of the CDR3 is TGTGCCAGCTCACCACGGGAAGGGGCAGGTTCACCCCTCCACTTT.

This clone has a single count. The rearrangement links TRBV6-5 to TRBJ1-2; possibly TRBD1 for D (5 bases). V lost 4 bases and J 4 bases, leaving 16 bases between the germline ends. Germline CDR1 and CDR2: MNHEY and SVGAGI. The CDR3 totals 15 residues. In nucleotides, the CDR3 is TGTGCCAGCAGTTTGATACAGGATTGGGGCTATGGCTACACCTTC. Translation gives CASSLIQDWGYGYTF.

The chain joins TRBV28 to TRBJ1-1; 8 positions match TRBD1. CDR1 and CDR2 from the germline V gene are MDHEN and SYDVKM. V shed 5 bases, J shed 4 bases, and the junction held 9 bases outside the gene matches. The CDR3 has 15 residues. In DNA, the CDR3 is TGTGCCAGCAGTACCAACAGGGGGAAGGTCACTGAAGCTTTCTTT. Amino acid sequence: CASSTNRGKVTEAFF.

The chain joins TRBV18 to TRBJ2-7; 7 bases map to TRBD1. Germline lookup yields CDR1 KGHSH and CDR2 LQKENI. After removal of 2 bases from V and 0 bases from J, the junction contained 4 bases not matched to a gene. The CDR3 sequence is 15 residues long. CDR3 amino acids: CASSPGQESSYEQYF. CDR3 coding DNA: TGTGCCAGCTCACCAGGACAGGAGAGCTCCTACGAGCAGTACTTC.

The chain joins TRBV7-8 to TRBJ2-7; 10 nucleotides match TRBD2. After removal of 1 base from V and 3 bases from J, the junction contained 12 bases not matched to a gene. Germline V gene lookup returns CDR1 SGHVS and CDR2 FQNEAQ. The CDR3 extends over 18 amino acids. CDR3 sequence (DNA): TGTGCCAGCAGCTTAGGGCTAGCGGGAGTTTCCCTCTACTACGAGCAGTACTTC. Its protein is CASSLGLAGVSLYYEQYF.

The rearrangement joins TRBV28 to TRBJ2-7, with D perhaps matching TRBD1 (6 bases). The V gene lost 2 bases and the J gene lost 2 bases, with 13 bases spanning the gap. Per the germline V gene, CDR1 is MDHEN and CDR2 is SYDVKM. This CDR3 is built from 15 residues. As DNA, the CDR3 is TGTGCCAGCAGTTTAAGGGGGACACTTACCTACGAGCAGTACTTC. The encoded protein is CASSLRGTLTYEQYF.

This chain uses TRBV11-2 with TRBJ2-1, with 12 bases identical to TRBD2. This CDR3 region has 17 residues. The V gene's germline CDR1 is SGHAT and CDR2 FQNNGV. After removal of 0 bases from V and 9 bases from J, the junction contained 9 bases not matched to a gene. CDR3 residues: CASSLDLRLAGGGEQFF. The CDR3, as DNA: TGTGCCAGCAGCTTAGATTTAAGGCTAGCGGGGGGGGGTGAGCAGTTCTTC.

The chain is built from TRBV6-5 and TRBJ2-1; TRBD2 might be the D (6 bases). This CDR3 has 14 amino acids. The germline V and J ends were trimmed by 6 bases and 6 bases, with 15 bases remaining between them. Germline CDR1 MNHEY, CDR2 SVGAGI. The CDR3 reads CASSPSGGSNEQFF. CDR3 bases: TGTGCCAGCAGCCCATCTGGGGGGTCCAATGAGCAGTTCTTC.

This clone was seen a handful of times. The chain joins TRBV18 to TRBJ1-1; possible D gene TRBD1, 5 bases. Trimming took off 5 bases at V and 1 base at J, with 14 bases between the two ends. Germline V gene data show CDR1 as KGHSH and CDR2 as LQKENI. This CDR3 has 15 residues. The CDR3 is CASSTDPDRNTEAFF. The CDR3 DNA sequence: TGTGCCAGCTCAACCGATCCTGACAGGAACACTGAAGCTTTCTTT. Full variable domain (rest looked up from reference TRBV18 and TRBJ1-1): NAGVMQNPRHLVRRRGQEARLRCSPMKGHSHVYWYRQLPEEGLKFMVYLQKENIIDESGMPKERFSAEFPKEGPSILRIQQVVRGDSAAYFCASSTDPDRNTEAFFGQGTRLTVV.

This clone was observed a few times. This rearrangement joins TRBV5-7 to TRBJ2-6; weak D call: TRBD1 (6 bases). TRBV5-7 is given ORF status, its function remaining uncertain. This CDR3 region has 18 residues. Trimming stripped 3 bases from V and 1 base from J, with 17 bases between. The CDR3 nucleotides are TGTGCCAGCAGCTGGGGGACAAGGGCCCCATCTGGGGCCAACGTCCTGACTTTC. This sequence encodes CASSWGTRAPSGANVLTF.

CDR3 nucleotides: TGTGCCAGTAGTATTTTGGTCGCATCGGACAGTCCGAACACTGAAGCTTTCTTT. It codes for CASSILVASDSPNTEAFF. The chain carries TRBV19 and TRBJ1-1; possibly TRBD1 for D (6 bases). CDR1 is LNHDA, CDR2 SQIVND, per germline (reference sequence). The CDR3 runs 18 residues. Trimming pared 3 bases from V and 1 base from J, leaving 21 bases between.

The genes are TRBV7-3 and TRBJ1-2, with a weak D call TRBD1 (5 bases). This CDR3 spans 14 amino acids. Germline V gene data show CDR1 as SGHTA and CDR2 as FQGTGA. V gave up 0 bases and J gave up 6 bases, with 11 bases separating them. DNA of the CDR3: TGTGCCAGCAGCTTAACTTCTGGGGGGGATGGCTACACCTTC. It codes for CASSLTSGGDGYTF.

V gene TRBV7-6 combines with J gene TRBJ2-1; maybe TRBD2 (6 bases). Germline V lookup: CDR1 SGHVS, CDR2 FNYEAQ. V shed 1 base and J shed 0 bases, with 10 bases lying between them. The CDR3 spans 16 residues. The DNA for the CDR3 is TGTGCCAGCAGCTTAGTTGCGGGGAGCTCCTACAATGAGCAGTTCTTC. Residues: CASSLVAGSSYNEQFF.

CDR3 coding DNA: TGTGCCAGCTACCTTAGCGGGCAGTGGGGCAGCACAGATACGCAGTATTTT. It translates to CASYLSGQWGSTDTQYF. This chain links TRBV2 with TRBJ2-3; 7 positions match TRBD2. CDR3 length equals 17 residues. Germline CDR1 and CDR2: SNHLY and FYNNEI. Trimming took 8 bases from V and 0 from J; bases not matched to a gene: 14. The full variable domain, in which reference TRBV2 and TRBJ2-3 provide the parts outside the CDR3, is EPEVTQTPSHQVTQMGQEVILRCVPISNHLYFYWYRQILGQKVEFLVSFYNNEISEKSEIFDDQFSVERPDGSNFTLKIRSTKLEDSAMYFCASYLSGQWGSTDTQYFGPGTRLTVL.

The rearrangement uses TRBV7-3 and TRBJ1-2, with D unclear. Germline CDR1 SGHTA, CDR2 FQGTGA. Deletions cut 1 base from V and 8 bases from J, with 11 bases between. CDR3 length: 13 amino acids. The CDR3 is CASSLNRVVGYTF. CDR3 DNA: TGTGCCAGCAGCTTAAATCGGGTGGTAGGCTACACCTTC.

This sequence joins TRBV6-1 and TRBJ2-6; D call uncertain. The germline V gene has CDR1 MNHNS and CDR2 SASEGT. V was cut by 5 bases and J by 3 bases, with 2 bases left in between. The CDR3 length is 12 residues. The CDR3 region is CASSHGANVLTF. DNA of the CDR3: TGTGCCAGCAGTCATGGGGCCAACGTCCTGACTTTC.

The chain joins TRBV28 to TRBJ2-5, with D possibly being TRBD1 (5 bases). CDR3 length: 13 amino acids. V was trimmed by 6 bases and J by 1 base, leaving 9 bases between them. Germline V gene data show CDR1 as MDHEN and CDR2 as SYDVKM. The chain's CDR3 is CASSPTAQETQYF. In nucleotides, the CDR3 is TGTGCCAGCAGCCCGACAGCCCAAGAGACCCAGTACTTC.

This clone turned up a few times. The chain combines TRBV4-2 with TRBJ2-5; D might be TRBD1 (6 bases). The CDR3 spans 15 residues. Germline V lookup: CDR1 LGHNA, CDR2 YNFKEQ. The ends were cut back, 0 bases at V and 6 bases at J, with 14 bases in the middle. The CDR3 region is CASSQDDGGVKTQYF. The CDR3 DNA sequence: TGTGCCAGCAGCCAAGACGATGGGGGCGTAAAGACCCAGTACTTC.

The rearrangement uses TRBV7-8 and TRBJ2-3; no firm D call. The V gene's germline CDR1 is SGHVS and CDR2 FQNEAQ. The CDR3 covers 12 residues. V lost 5 bases and J 6 bases, leaving 9 bases between the germline ends. The CDR3 region is CASSPHSDTQYF. The CDR3 DNA is TGTGCCAGCAGCCCCCACTCGGATACGCAGTATTTT.

This clone was counted a few times. V is TRBV6-1 and J is TRBJ2-7; 11 nucleotides match TRBD1. J lost 2 bases, V lost 5 bases, and 11 bases had no gene match. CDR1 is MNHNS, CDR2 SASEGT, per germline. CDR3 length: 17 amino acids. This CDR3 reads CASSQGTGGGLAYEQYF. Here the CDR3 DNA reads TGTGCCAGCAGTCAAGGGACAGGGGGAGGGTTAGCCTACGAGCAGTACTTC.

This clone was picked up one time. This chain joins TRBV13 and TRBJ1-1, with 8 bases lining up with TRBD1. The junction had 10 bases not matched to a gene; V was cut back by 8 bases and J by 5 bases. Per the germline V gene, CDR1 is PRHDT and CDR2 is FYEKMQ (reference sequence). CDR3 length: 14 residues. This chain's CDR3 is CASDQTGVWTEAFF. For the CDR3, the DNA is TGTGCCAGCGACCAGACAGGGGTGTGGACTGAAGCTTTCTTT.

The chain links TRBV27 to TRBJ2-1; 7 positions match TRBD1. From germline, CDR1 is MNHEY and CDR2 SMNVEV (reference sequence). V trimming: 5 bases; J trimming: 11 bases; junction bases outside the gene matches: 3. CDR3 size: 11 residues. The CDR3 reads CASSRQGKQFF. Here the CDR3 DNA reads TGTGCCAGCAGTCGACAGGGCAAGCAGTTCTTC.

The chain recombines TRBV7-2 with TRBJ2-7; 8 bases fit TRBD1. Germline trimming cut 3 bases from V and 1 base from J; bases unmatched to any gene: 5. There are 15 residues in the CDR3. Germline assignment: CDR1 SGHTA and CDR2 FQGNSA. The CDR3 loop is CASSFGQGGSYEQYF. The DNA of the CDR3 is TGTGCCAGCAGCTTCGGACAGGGAGGTTCCTACGAGCAGTACTTC.

The rearrangement joins TRBV2 to TRBJ2-1; 7 positions match TRBD2. CDR3 length equals 19 residues. Germline lookup yields CDR1 SNHLY and CDR2 FYNNEI. Unmatched junction bases numbered 17, after V lost 2 bases and J lost 4 bases. The CDR3 is CASSESGGLAETEYNEQFF. In DNA form, the CDR3 reads TGTGCCAGCAGTGAATCGGGAGGATTAGCGGAGACCGAGTACAATGAGCAGTTCTTC.

This chain connects TRBV28 to TRBJ1-1; D may be TRBD1 (5 bases). The CDR3 has 13 residues. V gave up 8 bases and J gave up 5 bases, with 15 bases separating them. Germline assignment: CDR1 MDHEN and CDR2 SYDVKM. As DNA, the CDR3 is TGTGCCAGCTGGGCCCACGGGGGGACTGAAGCTTTCTTT. Its translation is CASWAHGGTEAFF.

The V gene is TRBV29-1, the J gene TRBJ2-3; weak D call: TRBD1 (7 bases). Germline CDR1 reads SQVTM; CDR2 reads ANQGSEA. V was pared by 0 bases and J by 8 bases, with 15 bases between. The CDR3 is made up of 14 amino acids. The CDR3 here is CSVEDQGGRATQYF. CDR3 DNA: TGCAGCGTTGAAGATCAGGGGGGCCGGGCTACGCAGTATTTT.

The rearrangement joins TRBV28 to TRBJ2-3, with D perhaps matching TRBD2 (5 bases). Trimming took off 5 bases at V and 7 bases at J, with 10 bases between the two ends. The CDR3 covers 12 residues. Germline V gene lookup returns CDR1 MDHEN and CDR2 SYDVKM. Here the CDR3 reads CASSTDSYTQYF. CDR3 DNA: TGTGCCAGCAGTACGGACTCCTATACGCAGTATTTT. Supplemented by reference TRBV28 and TRBJ2-3, the full variable domain reads DVKVTQSSRYLVKRTGEKVFLECVQDMDHENMFWYRQDPGLGLRLIYFSYDVKMKEKGDIPEGYSVSREKKERFSLILESASTNQTSMYLCASSTDSYTQYFGPGTRLTVL.

In this sample, this clone turned up once. The rearrangement uses TRBV4-1 and TRBJ2-1; tentatively, D is TRBD1 (6 bases). The CDR3 consists of 14 residues. The germline gives CDR1 MGHRA, CDR2 YSYEKL. V was trimmed by 4 bases and J by 4 bases, leaving 11 bases between them. The CDR3, as DNA: TGCGCCAGCAGCCGGGCTCAGGGGTACAATGAGCAGTTCTTC. Its translation: CASSRAQGYNEQFF.